Given below is one T cell receptor (beta chain) in context. The target antigen is unknown. Germline V lookup: CDR1 SGHAT, CDR2 FQNNGV. This CDR3 has 16 amino acids. After removal of 3 bases from V and 10 bases from J, the junction contained 10 bases not matched to a gene. The sample originates from a study of graft-versus-host responses after intestinal transplantation. Study context: Transplant types were multivisceral, liver-intestinal, or isolated intestinal. Induction with anti-thymocyte globulin, then tacrolimus and steroids for about 3 years, was given to all recipients. Study-wide points: Subjects displaying graft-donor T cell macrochimerism possessed elevated graft-versus-host to host-versus-graft clonal ratios inside allografts. Marrow from the recipient contained GvH clones, some of which had appeared first in ileum or blood.

TCRdb's copy holds only in-frame clones and misses some; the assay was immunoSEQ multiplex PCR. The table lists fewer than 50,000 clones, about 91% of them singletons. The sample was PBMCs, taken 524 days after transplant. The chain employs TRBV11-2 and TRBJ1-6; 9 nucleotides align to TRBD1. This TCR was sampled from a human patient who received an intestinal transplant, so some T cells may come from the graft donor. The CDR3 region is CASSFGFRDRESPLHF. CDR3 coding DNA: TGTGCCAGCAGCTTTGGATTTCGGGACAGGGAATCACCCCTCCACTTT.